This T cell receptor beta chain emerged from a study of T-cell memory formation after mild COVID-19. Points from the study as a whole: Pre-infection memory already had some responding clones, implying cross-reactive memory joined.

MiXCR was run by TCRdb on the 5' RACE reads, yielding one entry per CDR3 protein. In the table there are 84,000 or so distinct CDR3 sequences, roughly 13% of which are singletons. About this clonotype: Its antigen is unknown. One junction end does not reproduce the germline sequence, and a read error may be involved.

The length of the CDR3 is 15 residues. CDR1 is LNHNV and CDR2 is YYDKDF in the germline V gene (reference sequence). This clonotype was sampled from an adult woman who had mild COVID-19 (a few samples of this study predate the infection). Cell type and time point are not known. The chain has TRBV15 and TRBJ2-7, with D uncertain. Sequencing was carried out using PBMCs or a T cell subset sorted from them (not recorded which). CDR3 nucleotide sequence: TGCGCCACCAGCAGAGATCGGACGGGCCTCTACGAGCAGTACTTC. As protein: CATSRDRTGLYEQYF.